This TCR beta chain was recovered during a study of blood T cell dynamics during melanoma immunotherapy (TCRdb year 2020). About the study as a whole: The patients had metastatic melanoma and were given first-line pembrolizumab or nivolumab plus ipilimumab as standard of care in the United Kingdom. To find early correlates of response, peripheral T cell receptor repertoires were profiled in metastatic melanoma patients before and after one cycle of checkpoint inhibitor therapy. The training cohort was made up of consecutive patients, while a further independent group of patients from the same centre was pooled to form an external validation set.

Turning to this clone: Its recognized antigen is unknown. No quality values exist for individual bases; no much larger clone is one base distant.

Results and caveats for the whole study, not just this receptor: A bifurcated reorganization of the PBMC repertoire at W3, with increased clonality or increased diversity, was observed in patients who later achieved disease control, unlike in progressors. Whether the T cell clones driving repertoire changes were melanoma-specific or reflected general immune activation could not be determined in the study. The relatively small sample size was acknowledged as a potential limitation on generalization of the results.

Every bulk PBMC sample had a fixed 350 ng of DNA loaded. TCR beta CDR3 sequences were amplified from genomic DNA with the immunoSEQ TCRb Assay kit following manufacturer instructions. The KAPA Library Quantification Kit for Illumina platforms was used to quantify pooled libraries by qPCR. Pooled libraries were clustered at 0.6-1.1 pM and sequenced on an Illumina NextSeq 500. The authors processed their data as follows. The TCR data were analyzed using immunoSEQ ANALYZER and the R LymphoSeq package. A rearrangement efficiency score was calculated as productive divided by the sum of productive and non-productive CDR3 sequences. Clonality was measured with the Gini coefficient and diversity with the Renyi index at alpha=1, and both measures were compared pairwise between timepoints within each patient. Clonal relatedness used an edit distance of 3, and repertoire similarity used the Bhattacharyya coefficient, both computed in LymphoSeq. To classify response, a linear discriminant analysis based on week-3 changes in clonality and diversity was built using the R MASS and caret packages. TCRdb stores this immuneACCESS table with in-frame sequences only. Part of the clones is absent; in the studies checked, under half of the shortfall reflects unresolved V genes, and no reason is known for the rest. The D gene and trimming were derived from the DNA, and the V and J assignments and clone size from that table. For this sample the table gives under 20,000 clones, of which approximately 90% were detected only once. In total, the top ten clones hold over 6% of the sample.

Sample time point, as interpreted from the label and publication: week 3, after first cycle of checkpoint inhibitor. Blood samples were taken at two points: before treatment (T0) and at week 3 (W3), which came after the first cycle of checkpoint blockade. Except for a couple of patients with rapid clinical progression, response was assessed 12 weeks after the first infusion by RECIST 1.1; disease control meant complete response, partial response or stable disease. Patients with prior systemic cancer treatment, concomitant immunosuppressant therapy or synchronous other active malignancies were excluded. Both bulk PBMC and plasma cell-free DNA were sequenced for TCR beta so that circulating cells and T cell turnover could be tracked. PBMC were isolated from blood with Lymphoprep and SepMate tubes, followed by red cell lysis. QIAamp DNA Blood Mini kits were used to extract DNA from both PBMC and sorted T cell subsets.

Here V drops 5 bases and J drops 6 bases, and the junction holds 9 bases not matched to any gene. The germline V gene encodes CDR1 SQVTM and CDR2 ANQGSEA. Inclusive of the bounding cysteine and phenylalanine, the CDR3 is 13 residues long. The sequence is cut down to CDR3 DNA, 39 bases in frame from base 1. The sequence was obtained from a human donor with melanoma. This sample comprised blood, obtained from a patient treated with checkpoint blockade. This sequence uses TRBV29-1 and TRBJ1-1; 7 bases in between match TRBD1. The CDR3 amino acid sequence is: CSVNRGGAAEAFF. Here is the DNA: TGCAGCGTTAACAGGGGTGGTGCGGCTGAAGCTTTCTTT. The reference TRBV29-1 and TRBJ1-1 proteins fill in what lies around the CDR3, so the full variable domain reads SAVISQKPSRDICQRGTSLTIQCQVDSQVTMMFWYRQQPGQSLTLIATANQGSEATYESGFVIDKFPISRPNLTFSTLTVSNMSPEDSSIYLCSVNRGGAAEAFFGQGTRLTVV.